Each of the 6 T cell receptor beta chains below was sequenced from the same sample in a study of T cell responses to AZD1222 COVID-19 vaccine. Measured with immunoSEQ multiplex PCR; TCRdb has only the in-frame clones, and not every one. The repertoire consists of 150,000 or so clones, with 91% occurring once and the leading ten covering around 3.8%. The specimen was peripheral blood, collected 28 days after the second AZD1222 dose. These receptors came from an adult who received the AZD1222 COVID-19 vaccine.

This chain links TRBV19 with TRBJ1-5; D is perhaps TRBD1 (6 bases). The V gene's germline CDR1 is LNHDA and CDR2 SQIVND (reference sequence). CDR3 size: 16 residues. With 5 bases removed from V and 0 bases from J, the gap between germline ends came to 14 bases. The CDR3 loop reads CASSPRQVSSNQPQHF. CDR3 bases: TGTGCCAGTAGTCCCAGACAGGTATCTAGCAATCAGCCCCAGCATTTT. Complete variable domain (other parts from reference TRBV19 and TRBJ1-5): DGGITQSPKYLFRKEGQNVTLSCEQNLNHDAMYWYRQDPGQGLRLIYYSQIVNDFQKGDIAEGYSVSREKKESFPLTVTSAQKNPTAFYLCASSPRQVSSNQPQHFGDGTRLSIL.

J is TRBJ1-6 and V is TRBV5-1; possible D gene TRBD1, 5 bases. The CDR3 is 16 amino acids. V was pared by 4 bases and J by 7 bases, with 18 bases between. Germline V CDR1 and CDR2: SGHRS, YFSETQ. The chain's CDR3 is CASSERSDWGNSPLHF. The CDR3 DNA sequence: TGCGCCAGCAGCGAGAGGTCGGATTGGGGCAATTCACCCCTCCACTTT. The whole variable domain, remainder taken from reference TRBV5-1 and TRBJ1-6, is KAGVTQTPRYLIKTRGQQVTLSCSPISGHRSVSWYQQTPGQGLQFLFEYFSETQRNKGNFPGRFSGRQFSNSRSEMNVSTLELGDSALYLCASSERSDWGNSPLHFGNGTRLTVT.

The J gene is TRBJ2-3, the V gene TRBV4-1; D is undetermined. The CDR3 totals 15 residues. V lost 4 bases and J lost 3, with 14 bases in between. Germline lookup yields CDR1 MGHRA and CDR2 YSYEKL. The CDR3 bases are TGCGCCAGCAGCCTCACGGAGCGCGTGACAGATACGCAGTATTTT. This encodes CASSLTERVTDTQYF.

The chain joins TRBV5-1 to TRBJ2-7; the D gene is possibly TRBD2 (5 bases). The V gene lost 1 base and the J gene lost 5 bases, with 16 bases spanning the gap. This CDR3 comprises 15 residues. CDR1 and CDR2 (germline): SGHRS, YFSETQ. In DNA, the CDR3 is TGCGCCAGCAGCTTGAGGAGACTACGAGGCGACGAGCAGTACTTC. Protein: CASSLRRLRGDEQYF.

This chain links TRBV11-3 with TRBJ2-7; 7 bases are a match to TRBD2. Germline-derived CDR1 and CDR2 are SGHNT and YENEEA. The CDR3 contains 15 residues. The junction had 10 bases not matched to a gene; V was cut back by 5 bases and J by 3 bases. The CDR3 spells CASSHRGGSVYEQYF. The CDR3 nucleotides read TGTGCCAGCAGCCACCGGGGCGGGAGTGTCTACGAGCAGTACTTC.

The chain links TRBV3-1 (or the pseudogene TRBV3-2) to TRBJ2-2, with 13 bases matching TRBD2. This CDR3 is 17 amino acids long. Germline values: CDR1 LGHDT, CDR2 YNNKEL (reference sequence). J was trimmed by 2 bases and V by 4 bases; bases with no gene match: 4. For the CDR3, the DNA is TGTGCCAGCAGCCCGGGACTAGCGGGATCAAACACCGGGGAGCTGTTTTTT. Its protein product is CASSPGLAGSNTGELFF.